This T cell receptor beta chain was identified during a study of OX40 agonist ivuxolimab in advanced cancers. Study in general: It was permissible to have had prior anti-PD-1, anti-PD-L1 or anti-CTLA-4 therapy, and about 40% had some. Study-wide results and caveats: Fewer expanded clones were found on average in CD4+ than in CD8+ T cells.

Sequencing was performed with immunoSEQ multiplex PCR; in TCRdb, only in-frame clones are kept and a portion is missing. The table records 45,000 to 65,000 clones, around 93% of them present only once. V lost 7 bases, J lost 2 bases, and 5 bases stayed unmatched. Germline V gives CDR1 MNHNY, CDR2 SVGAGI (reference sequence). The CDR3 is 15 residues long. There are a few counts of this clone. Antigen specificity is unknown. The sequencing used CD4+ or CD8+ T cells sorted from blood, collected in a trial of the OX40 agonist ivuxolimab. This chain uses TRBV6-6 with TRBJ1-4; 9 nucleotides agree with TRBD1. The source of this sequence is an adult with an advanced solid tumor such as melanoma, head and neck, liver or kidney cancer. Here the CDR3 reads CASIHRGRTNEKLFF. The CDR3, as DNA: TGTGCCAGCATACACAGGGGGCGCACTAATGAAAAACTGTTTTTT.